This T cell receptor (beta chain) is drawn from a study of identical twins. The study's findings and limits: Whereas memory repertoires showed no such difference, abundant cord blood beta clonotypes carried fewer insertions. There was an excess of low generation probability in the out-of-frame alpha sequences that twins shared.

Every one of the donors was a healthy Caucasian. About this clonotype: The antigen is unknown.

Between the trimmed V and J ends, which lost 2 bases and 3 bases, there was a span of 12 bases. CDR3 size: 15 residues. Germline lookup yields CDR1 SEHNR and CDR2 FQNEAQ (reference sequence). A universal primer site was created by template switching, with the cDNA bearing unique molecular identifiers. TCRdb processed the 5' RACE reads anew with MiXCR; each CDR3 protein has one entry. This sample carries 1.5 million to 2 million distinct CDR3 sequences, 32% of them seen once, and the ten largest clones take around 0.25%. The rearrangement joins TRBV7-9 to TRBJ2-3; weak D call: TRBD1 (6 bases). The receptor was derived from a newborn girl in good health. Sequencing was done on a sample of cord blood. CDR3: CASSLRAGATDTQYF. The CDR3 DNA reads TGTGCCAGCAGCTTACGGGCAGGGGCGACAGATACGCAGTATTTT. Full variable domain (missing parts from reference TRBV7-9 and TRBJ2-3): DTGVSQNPRHKITKRGQNVTFRCDPISEHNRLYWYRQTLGQGPEFLTYFQNEAQLEKSRLLSDRFSAERPKGSFSTLEIQRTEQGDSAMYLCASSLRAGATDTQYFGPGTRLTVL.